This is a list of T cell receptor beta chains from one sample in a study of control samples from healthy donors and cancer patients. Repertoires were generated with immunoSEQ multiplex PCR, while TCRdb's copy carries only in-frame clones and drops some. The sample consists of approximately 85,000 clones, about 89% of them appearing once. The sequencing input was blood. All receptors come from a woman aged 55-75 years in good health. Each CDR3 is given with its conserved first and last residue. A D gene is named only where the DNA matches it firmly. The size field is filled for only some rows; it gives once, few, many or a size class.

size	J	D	V	DNA	CDR3
.	TRBJ2-1	.	TRBV11-3	TGTGCCAGCAGCCCGGATCCTAATGAGCAGTTCTTC	CASSPDPNEQFF
.	TRBJ2-3	TRBD2	TRBV6-6	TGTGCCAGCAGTTTCCGGACTAGCGGGCGCTCAGATACGCAGTATTTT	CASSFRTSGRSDTQYF
few	TRBJ1-5	.	TRBV7-6	TGTGCCAGCAGTCCAAGCCAAAATCAGCCCCAGCATTTT	CASSPSQNQPQHF
.	TRBJ2-1	TRBD2	TRBV6-6	TGTGCCAGCAGCCTTCTAGCGGGCCAAAGGAATGAGCAGTTCTTC	CASSLLAGQRNEQFF
.	TRBJ2-5	.	TRBV5-6	TGTGCCAGCAGTTCCCTTGTGACCCAGTACTTC	CASSSLVTQYF
.	TRBJ2-7	.	TRBV7-2	TGTGCCAGCAGCTTAAGCCTAGCGAGCGACGAGCAGTACTTC	CASSLSLASDEQYF
.	TRBJ1-4	.	TRBV2	TGTGCCAGCGACGACGATGCGGGGGAAAAACTGTTTTTT	CASDDDAGEKLFF
.	TRBJ1-2	.	TRBV5-1	TGCGCCAGCAGCAAAGGACAGTTTGATGGCTACACCTTC	CASSKGQFDGYTF
.	TRBJ2-1	.	TRBV28	TGTGCCAGCAGTTCACCCCACCCGGGACTCACCTACAATGAGCAGTTCTTC	CASSSPHPGLTYNEQFF
.	TRBJ1-6	.	TRBV6-2/TRBV6-3	TGTGCCAGCAGTTACAGGGTACGCAATTCACCCCTCCACTTT	CASSYRVRNSPLHF
.	TRBJ2-2	TRBD1	TRBV7-9	TGTGCCAGCAGCTTGGATGGGACAGGGGAAATCTCCGGGGAGCTGTTTTTT	CASSLDGTGEISGELFF
.	TRBJ1-5	.	TRBV6-2/TRBV6-3	TGTGCCAGCAGTACATCAAGGTTGGGGGGCAATCAGCCCCAGCATTTT	CASSTSRLGGNQPQHF
.	TRBJ2-1	.	TRBV3-1/TRBV3-2	TGTGCCAGCAGCCAAGATCTAATCCTACCACCTGAGCAGTTCTTC	CASSQDLILPPEQFF
.	TRBJ2-3	.	TRBV21-1	TGTGCCAGCAGCAAATTATGGCGCTTGGGGTGGGGTATCGCGCAGTATTTT	CASSKLWRLGWGIAQYF
few	TRBJ1-2	.	TRBV6-2/TRBV6-3	TGTGCCAGCAGTTACTTGTCCGCTTCTAACTATGGCTACACCTTC	CASSYLSASNYGYTF
once	TRBJ1-1	.	TRBV6-5	TGTGCCAGCAGTCCCAGGACAGAACAGAACACTGAAGCTTTCTTT	CASSPRTEQNTEAFF
.	TRBJ2-2	.	TRBV30	TGTGCCTGGAGTATAGGCGCAGGGCGGGGAACCGGGGAGCTGTTTTTT	CAWSIGAGRGTGELFF
.	TRBJ2-6	.	TRBV28	TGTGCCAGCAGTTTTAGGGGTACTGGGGCCAACGTCCTGACTTTC	CASSFRGTGANVLTF